This TCR beta chain was captured by sequencing in a study of OX40 agonist ivuxolimab in advanced cancers. After removal of 3 bases from V and 6 bases from J, the junction contained 15 bases not matched to a gene. Germline V gene sequence: CDR1 MGHRA, CDR2 YSYEKL. This CDR3 is built from 17 residues. Using immunoSEQ multiplex PCR, the repertoire was profiled, and TCRdb retains in-frame clones only, with some absent. Among over 100,000 clones listed, roughly nine tenths were seen once. The sequence came from an adult with an advanced solid tumor such as melanoma, head and neck, liver or kidney cancer. This rearrangement joins TRBV4-1 to TRBJ2-3; 7 bases line up with TRBD1. The sequencing here drew on CD4+ or CD8+ T cells sorted from blood, taken in a trial of the OX40 agonist ivuxolimab. CDR3 nucleotides: TGCGCCAGCAGCCACGACTCCTTCGACAGGGTTGGTGATACGCAGTATTTT. Its protein product is CASSHDSFDRVGDTQYF.